A single sample is the source of the 5 T cell receptor beta chains below, sequenced in a study of vaccination and CD4 T cells after COVID-19. Their antigens remain unidentified. Specified treatment: roughly 10-day PBMC culture with coronavirus spike peptide pools or control peptides (ViraFEST assay). The Oncomine TCR Beta short-read assay sequenced DNA from cultured CD4+ T cells. TCRdb redid the calling of the PCR reads with MiXCR, one entry per CDR3 protein. The profile covers thousands of distinct CDR3 sequences, with approximately 73% appearing a single time and around 45% taken by the ten largest. Sequencing used CD4+ T cells from blood, cultured in vitro. The receptors shown here come from a human donor who had recovered from COVID-19.

The J gene is TRBJ1-1, the V gene TRBV10-3; D call uncertain. The CDR3 is 12 residues long. Germline CDR1 ENHRY, CDR2 SYGVKD. The V gene lost 8 bases and the J gene lost 0 bases, with 7 bases spanning the gap. CDR3: CAILIMNTEAFF. CDR3 sequence (DNA): TGTGCCATCCTCATTATGAACACTGAAGCTTTCTTT.

This clonotype has just a few counts. The chain recombines TRBV7-8 with TRBJ1-1; D is perhaps TRBD1 (5 bases). Per germline, CDR1 SGHVS and CDR2 FQNEAQ. V lost 2 bases and J lost 2, with 18 bases in between. The CDR3 is 17 residues long. Here the CDR3 reads CASSLWGRRRINTEAFF. CDR3 coding DNA: TGTGCCAGCAGCTTATGGGGCAGGAGGCGGATCAACACTGAAGCTTTCTTT.

This clonotype was observed a handful of times. The rearrangement uses TRBV20-1 and TRBJ2-2; TRBD2 might be the D (5 bases). Germline V gene data show CDR1 as DFQATT and CDR2 as SNEGSKA (reference sequence). The CDR3 consists of 14 residues. Trimming removed 6 bases at V and 5 bases at J, with 16 bases between. The CDR3 loop is CSARKGAHTGELFF. DNA of the CDR3: TGCAGTGCGCGGAAGGGAGCGCATACCGGGGAGCTGTTTTTT.

The chain's CDR3 is CSAREPGGSYNEQFF. The CDR3 DNA reads as TGCAGTGCTAGGGAGCCAGGGGGGTCCTACAATGAGCAGTTCTTC. The chain joins TRBV20-1 to TRBJ2-1; TRBD1 might be the D (7 bases). V lost 3 bases, J lost 1 base, and 13 bases lay in between. Germline V lookup: CDR1 DFQATT, CDR2 SNEGSKA (reference sequence). CDR3 size: 15 residues.

The gene calls are TRBV6-2 or TRBV6-3 and TRBJ2-3; D call uncertain. V was shortened by 0 bases and J by 6 bases, with 10 bases between the two germline ends. The CDR3 extends over 14 amino acids. Germline CDR1 MNHEY, CDR2 SVGEGT. CDR3 residues: CASSYSNSYDTQYF. CDR3 coding DNA: TGTGCCAGCAGTTACTCGAATTCCTACGATACGCAGTATTTT.